The rows below give T cell receptor beta chains drawn from one sample of a study of cytomegalovirus exposure and HLA in healthy donors. The table came from immunoSEQ multiplex PCR; TCRdb's copy has only in-frame clones and leaves some out. The sample includes fewer than 250,000 clones, around 87% seen only once; the top ten take about 2%. Input material: PBMCs. Receptors were obtained from a woman under 30 in good health and CMV-seropositive. The CDR3 runs from the conserved cysteine through the conserved F or W. Each record gives: clone size, V gene, D gene, J gene, CDR3 protein, CDR3 DNA. A D gene is named only where the DNA matches it firmly. Clone size appears in some rows only: once, few, many, or a class for an expanded clone.

>once|TRBV4-1|TRBD1|TRBJ2-1
CASSQGQGTYNEQFF
TGCGCCAGCAGCCAAGGACAGGGGACCTACAATGAGCAGTTCTTC
>.|TRBV6-1|.|TRBJ2-7
CASSEGVALREQYF
TGTGCCAGCAGTGAAGGGGTAGCTTTGCGGGAGCAGTACTTC
>.|TRBV27|TRBD2|TRBJ2-4
CASSSKTSGRPPKNIQYF
TGTGCCAGCAGTTCCAAGACTAGCGGGAGGCCCCCCAAAAACATTCAGTACTTC
>once|TRBV6-1|TRBD1|TRBJ1-2
CASRRVGQGAYGYTF
TGTGCCAGCAGGAGAGTGGGACAGGGAGCCTATGGCTACACCTTC
>.|TRBV27|.|TRBJ2-7
CASSLFDSRYEQYF
TGTGCCAGCAGTTTATTTGACAGCCGCTACGAGCAGTACTTC
>few|TRBV9|.|TRBJ1-2
CASSGNRVNYGYTF
TGTGCCAGCAGCGGGAACAGGGTGAACTATGGCTACACCTTC
>.|TRBV5-1|TRBD1|TRBJ2-3
CASNRDRGGDTQYF
TGCGCCAGCAACCGGGACAGGGGTGGAGATACGCAGTATTTT
>once|TRBV6-1|.|TRBJ1-3
CASSERRGYSGNTIYF
TGTGCCAGCAGTGAACGCAGGGGCTACTCTGGAAACACCATATATTTT
>.|TRBV28|TRBD2|TRBJ2-6
CASSSRLAGISGANVLTF
TGTGCCAGCAGTTCACGACTAGCGGGGATCTCTGGGGCCAACGTCCTGACTTTC
>few|TRBV7-2|TRBD2|TRBJ2-7
CASSLVGRAPYEQYF
TGTGCCAGCAGCTTAGTCGGGAGGGCACCGTACGAGCAGTACTTC
>.|TRBV7-8|TRBD1|TRBJ2-2
CASSLLQGPNTGELFF
TGTGCCAGCAGCTTACTACAGGGGCCGAACACCGGGGAGCTGTTTTTT
>.|TRBV4-2|TRBD2|TRBJ2-3
CASSQDFPSRFSGRTDTQYF
TGTGCCAGCAGCCAAGATTTTCCTTCCCGATTTAGCGGGAGGACAGATACGCAGTATTTT
>.|TRBV29-1|TRBD2|TRBJ2-3
CSVGHPQRGGTDTQYF
TGCAGCGTTGGGCATCCCCAGCGGGGGGGCACAGATACGCAGTATTTT
>.|TRBV4-1|TRBD1|TRBJ1-5
CASSQEPNYGQADQPQHF
TGCGCCAGCAGCCAAGAACCAAACTACGGACAGGCGGATCAGCCCCAGCATTTT
>.|TRBV29-1|TRBD2|TRBJ2-1
CSVEHSVRLADSSYNEQFF
TGCAGCGTTGAACATTCCGTTAGACTAGCGGATAGCTCCTACAATGAGCAGTTCTTC
>.|TRBV6-1|TRBD1|TRBJ2-7
CASRRQGRSSYEQYF
TGTGCCAGCAGACGACAGGGAAGGAGCTCCTACGAGCAGTACTTC
>.|TRBV9|.|TRBJ1-1
CASSVGHRDTEAFF
TGTGCCAGCAGCGTAGGGCACAGGGATACTGAAGCTTTCTTT
>.|TRBV11-1|.|TRBJ1-1
CASSWEKAEAFF
TGTGCCAGCAGCTGGGAGAAGGCTGAAGCTTTCTTT
>.|TRBV18|.|TRBJ1-2
CASSPPTGPVDGYTF
TGTGCCAGCTCACCACCTACAGGGCCAGTAGATGGCTACACCTTC
>.|TRBV6-5|.|TRBJ2-3
CASSSGTAGASDTQYF
TGTGCCAGCAGTTCAGGGACAGCGGGCGCGTCGGATACGCAGTATTTT
>.|TRBV6-1|.|TRBJ2-7
CASSARERTGWQYF
TGTGCCAGCAGTGCTCGCGAGAGGACGGGATGGCAGTACTTC
>.|TRBV9|.|TRBJ1-2
CASSVGSRIEANYGYTF
TGTGCCAGCAGCGTAGGGTCCAGGATTGAAGCTAACTATGGCTACACCTTC
>.|TRBV18|TRBD2|TRBJ2-7
CASSPGRGVYEQYF
TGTGCCAGCTCACCGGGACGGGGGGTGTACGAGCAGTACTTC
>.|TRBV20-1|.|TRBJ2-7
CSARAAFQYF
TGCAGTGCTAGAGCTGCGTTTCAGTACTTC
>.|TRBV5-5|.|TRBJ2-7
CASSSPPVGDPYEQYF
TGTGCCAGCAGCTCCCCACCTGTCGGAGACCCCTACGAGCAGTACTTC
>.|TRBV5-1|.|TRBJ1-1
CASSRGQLAEAFF
TGCGCCAGCAGCCGGGGACAACTGGCCGAAGCTTTCTTT
>.|TRBV29-1|TRBD2|TRBJ2-1
CSVTLLAGERTPSYNEQFF
TGCAGCGTGACTCTTTTAGCGGGAGAAAGAACTCCCTCCTACAATGAGCAGTTCTTC
>.|TRBV30|TRBD1|TRBJ1-2
CARDRDNYGYTF
TGTGCCCGGGACAGGGATAACTATGGCTACACCTTC
>.|TRBV6-5|.|TRBJ1-1
CASSYSAGLNTEAFF
TGTGCCAGCAGTTACTCTGCAGGGTTGAACACTGAAGCTTTCTTT
>.|TRBV30|.|TRBJ2-1
CAWRRLVSIEQFF
TGTGCCTGGAGAAGACTAGTGTCGATCGAGCAGTTCTTC
>.|TRBV28|TRBD2|TRBJ2-2
CASSLWGGGTGELFF
TGTGCCAGCAGTCTCTGGGGCGGGGGCACCGGGGAGCTGTTTTTT
>.|TRBV28|.|TRBJ1-4
CASSLVAANEKLFF
TGTGCCAGCAGTTTAGTCGCGGCTAATGAAAAACTGTTTTTT
>.|TRBV19|TRBD2|TRBJ2-7
CASQGLASYEQYF
TGTGCCAGCCAGGGACTAGCGAGCTACGAGCAGTACTTC
>few|TRBV4-1|TRBD2|TRBJ2-7
CASSQEPLAGGLQYF
TGCGCCAGCAGCCAAGAGCCCCTAGCGGGAGGTTTGCAGTACTTC